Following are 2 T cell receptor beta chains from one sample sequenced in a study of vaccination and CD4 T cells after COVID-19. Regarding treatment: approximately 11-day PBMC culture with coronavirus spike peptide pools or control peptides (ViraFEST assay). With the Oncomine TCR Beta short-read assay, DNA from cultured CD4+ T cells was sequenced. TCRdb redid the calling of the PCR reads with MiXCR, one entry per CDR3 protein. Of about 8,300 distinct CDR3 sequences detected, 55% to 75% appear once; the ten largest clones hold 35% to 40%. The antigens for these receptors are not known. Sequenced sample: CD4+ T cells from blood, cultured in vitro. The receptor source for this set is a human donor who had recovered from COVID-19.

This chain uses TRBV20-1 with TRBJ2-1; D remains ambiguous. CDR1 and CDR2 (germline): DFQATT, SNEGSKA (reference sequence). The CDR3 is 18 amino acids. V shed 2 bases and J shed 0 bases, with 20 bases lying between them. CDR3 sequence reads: CSARPGSVQSRSYNEQFF. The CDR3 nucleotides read TGCAGTGCTAGACCCGGGTCCGTTCAATCCCGCTCCTACAATGAGCAGTTCTTC.

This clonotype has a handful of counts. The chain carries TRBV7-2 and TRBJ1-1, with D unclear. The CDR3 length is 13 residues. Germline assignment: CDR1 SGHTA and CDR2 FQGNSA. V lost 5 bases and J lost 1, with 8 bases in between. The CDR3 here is CASSPRGNTEAFF. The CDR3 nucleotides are TGTGCCAGCAGCCCCCGGGGGAACACTGAAGCTTTCTTT.